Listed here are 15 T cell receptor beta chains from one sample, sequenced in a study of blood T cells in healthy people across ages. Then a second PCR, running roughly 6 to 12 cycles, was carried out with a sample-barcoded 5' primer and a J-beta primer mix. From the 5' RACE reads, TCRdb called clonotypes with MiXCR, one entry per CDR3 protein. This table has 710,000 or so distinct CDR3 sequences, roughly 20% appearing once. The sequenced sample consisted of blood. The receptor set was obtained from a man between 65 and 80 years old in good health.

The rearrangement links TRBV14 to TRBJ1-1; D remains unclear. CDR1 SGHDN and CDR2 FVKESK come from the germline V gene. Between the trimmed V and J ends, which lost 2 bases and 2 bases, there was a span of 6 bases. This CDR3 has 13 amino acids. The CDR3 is CASSQFYNTEAFF. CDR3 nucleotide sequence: TGTGCCAGCAGCCAATTCTACAACACTGAAGCTTTCTTT.

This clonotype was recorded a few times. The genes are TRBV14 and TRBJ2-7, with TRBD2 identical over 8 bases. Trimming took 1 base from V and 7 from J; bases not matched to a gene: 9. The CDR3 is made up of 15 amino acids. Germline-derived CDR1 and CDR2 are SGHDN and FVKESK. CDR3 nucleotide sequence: TGTGCCAGCAGCCAAGTGGTAGCGGGACTGGGGGAGCAGTACTTC. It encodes CASSQVVAGLGEQYF. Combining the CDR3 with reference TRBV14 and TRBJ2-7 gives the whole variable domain EAGVTQFPSHSVIEKGQTVTLRCDPISGHDNLYWYRRVMGKEIKFLLHFVKESKQDESGMPNNRFLAERTGGTYSTLKVQPAELEDSGVYFCASSQVVAGLGEQYFGPGTRLTVT.

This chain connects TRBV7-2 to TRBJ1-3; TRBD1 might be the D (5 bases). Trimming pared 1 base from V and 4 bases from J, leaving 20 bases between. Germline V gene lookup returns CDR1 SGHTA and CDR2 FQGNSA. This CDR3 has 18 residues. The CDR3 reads CASSLDGQGRTSGNTIYF. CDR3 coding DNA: TGTGCCAGCAGCTTAGACGGCCAGGGCAGGACTTCCGGAAACACCATATATTTT.

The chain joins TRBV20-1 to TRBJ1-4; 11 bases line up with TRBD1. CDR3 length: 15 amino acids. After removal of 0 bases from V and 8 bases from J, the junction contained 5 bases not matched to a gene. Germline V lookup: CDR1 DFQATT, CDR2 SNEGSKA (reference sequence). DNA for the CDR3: TGCAGTGCTAGAGATTGGGACAGGGGGGGAGAAAAACTGTTTTTT. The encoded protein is CSARDWDRGGEKLFF.

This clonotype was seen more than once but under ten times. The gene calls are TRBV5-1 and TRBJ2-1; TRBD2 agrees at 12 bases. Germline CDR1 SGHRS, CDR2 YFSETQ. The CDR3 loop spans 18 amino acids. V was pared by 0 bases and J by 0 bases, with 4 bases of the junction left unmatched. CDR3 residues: CASSLAPSGGASYNEQFF. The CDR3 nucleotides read TGCGCCAGCAGCTTGGCCCCTAGCGGGGGGGCCTCCTACAATGAGCAGTTCTTC.

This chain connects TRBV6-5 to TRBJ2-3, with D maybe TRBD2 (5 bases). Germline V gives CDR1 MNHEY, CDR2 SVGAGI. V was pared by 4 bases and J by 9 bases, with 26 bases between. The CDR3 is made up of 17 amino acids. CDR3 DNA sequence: TGTGCCAGCAGTTCACGAGGGTTTCAGCGAACCAAAACAACGCAGTATTTT. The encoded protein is CASSSRGFQRTKTTQYF.

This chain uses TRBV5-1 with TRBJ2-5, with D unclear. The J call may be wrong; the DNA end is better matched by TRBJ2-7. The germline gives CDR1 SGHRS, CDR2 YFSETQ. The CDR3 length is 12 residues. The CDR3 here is CASRLVRDEQYV. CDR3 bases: TGCGCCAGCAGACTTGTTAGGGACGAGCAGTACGTC.

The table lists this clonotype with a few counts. The CDR3 spells CASSLGTTRNTIYF. CDR3 nucleotides: TGTGCCAGCAGTCTCGGGACAACCAGAAACACCATATATTTT. V is TRBV12-3 or TRBV12-4 and J is TRBJ1-3, with TRBD1 as a possible D gene (6 bases). V was trimmed by 5 bases and J by 5 bases, leaving 13 bases between them. The CDR3 runs to 14 residues.

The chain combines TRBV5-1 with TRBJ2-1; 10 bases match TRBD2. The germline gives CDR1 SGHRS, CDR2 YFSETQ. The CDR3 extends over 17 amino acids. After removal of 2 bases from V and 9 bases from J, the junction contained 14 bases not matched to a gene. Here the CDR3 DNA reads TGCGCCAGCAGCTTCCCTACCGGGGAGCGGGGGGGCCCTGAGCAGTTCTTC. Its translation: CASSFPTGERGGPEQFF. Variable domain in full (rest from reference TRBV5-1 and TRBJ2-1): KAGVTQTPRYLIKTRGQQVTLSCSPISGHRSVSWYQQTPGQGLQFLFEYFSETQRNKGNFPGRFSGRQFSNSRSEMNVSTLELGDSALYLCASSFPTGERGGPEQFFGPGTRLTVL.

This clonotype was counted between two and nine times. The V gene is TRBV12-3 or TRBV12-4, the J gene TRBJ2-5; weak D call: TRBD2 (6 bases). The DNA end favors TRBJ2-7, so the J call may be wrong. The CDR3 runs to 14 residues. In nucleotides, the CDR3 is TGTGCCAGCAATGTTAGCGGAGATCCCTACGAGCAGTACGTC. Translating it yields CASNVSGDPYEQYV.

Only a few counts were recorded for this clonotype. The CDR3: CASSQLMGTEAFF. The CDR3 nucleotides are TGTGCCAGCAGCCAATTAATGGGCACTGAAGCTTTCTTT. The rearrangement joins TRBV14 to TRBJ1-1; D remains unclear. The V gene's germline CDR1 is SGHDN and CDR2 FVKESK. The V gene lost 2 bases and the J gene lost 4 bases, with 8 bases spanning the gap. CDR3 length: 13 residues.

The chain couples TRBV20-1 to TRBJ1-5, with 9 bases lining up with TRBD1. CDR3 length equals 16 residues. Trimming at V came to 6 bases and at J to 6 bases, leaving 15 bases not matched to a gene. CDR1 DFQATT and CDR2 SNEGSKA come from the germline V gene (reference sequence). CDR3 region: CSAINTGQGLGQPQHF. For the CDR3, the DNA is TGCAGTGCCATCAACACGGGACAGGGTCTGGGTCAGCCCCAGCATTTT.

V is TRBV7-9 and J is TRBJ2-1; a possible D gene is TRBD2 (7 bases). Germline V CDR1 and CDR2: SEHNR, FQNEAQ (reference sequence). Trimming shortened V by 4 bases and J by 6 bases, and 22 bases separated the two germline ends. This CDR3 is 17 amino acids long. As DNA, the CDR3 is TGTGCCAGCAGCTCCTCGGGGGGCGCCCGGCGCGTCAATGAGCAGTTCTTC. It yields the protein CASSSSGGARRVNEQFF.

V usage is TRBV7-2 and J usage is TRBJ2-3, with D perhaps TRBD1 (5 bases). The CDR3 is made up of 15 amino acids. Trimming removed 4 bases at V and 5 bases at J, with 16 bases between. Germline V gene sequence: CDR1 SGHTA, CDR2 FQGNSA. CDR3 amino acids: CASSSGVTAGDTQYF. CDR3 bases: TGTGCCAGCAGCTCTGGGGTGACAGCCGGAGATACGCAGTATTTT.

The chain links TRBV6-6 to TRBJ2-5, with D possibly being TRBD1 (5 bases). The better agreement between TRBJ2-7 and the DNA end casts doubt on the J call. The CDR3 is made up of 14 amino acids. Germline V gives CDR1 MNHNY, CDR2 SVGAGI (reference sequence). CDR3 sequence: CASNPNRNSYEQYV. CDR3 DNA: TGTGCCAGCAACCCGAACAGGAATTCCTACGAGCAGTACGTC.